This T cell receptor beta chain was sequenced in a study of cytotoxic CD8 clonotypes in ibrutinib-treated CLL. Trimming stripped 3 bases from V and 3 bases from J, with 12 bases between. CDR1 and CDR2 (germline): LNHDA, SQIVND (reference sequence). This CDR3 spans 15 amino acids. Assay: immunoSEQ multiplex PCR; the TCRdb copy retains only in-frame clones and omits some. Seen here are 150,000 to 200,000 clones, about 88% observed once, and the top ten hold 3%. Study observations and caveats: Baseline clonality was higher than in age-matched healthy donors and moved in step with circulating CD8+ T-cell counts.

This clone was observed once. The antigen is undetermined. Sequences were derived from PBMCs, sampled at disease progression, from a patient treated with ibrutinib. This chain uses TRBV19 with TRBJ1-3; no clear D. This TCR came from a human donor with chronic lymphocytic leukemia. This CDR3 is CASSIPGVGGNTIYF. The CDR3, as DNA: TGTGCCAGTAGTATCCCTGGAGTCGGTGGAAACACCATATATTTT.